Below are 7 T cell receptor beta chains sequenced from a single sample in a study of shared clonotypes between healthy human individuals. The method was immunoSEQ multiplex PCR; TCRdb's version includes in-frame clones alone and lacks a portion of them. The sample yields about 2 million clones, about 95% seen once. Naive CD8 cells, CD45RO-negative and positively selected for CCR7, excluded terminally differentiated effector memory CD45RA+ cells. Sequencing was carried out using naive CD8+ T cells sorted from blood. Receptors originate from a man in his late teens or twenties in good health.

The V call is TRBV10-3, the J call TRBJ1-2, with 9 bases matching TRBD1. Germline CDR1 is ENHRY and CDR2 is SYGVKD. The CDR3 totals 14 residues. V shed 4 bases and J 4 bases; nucleotides not matched to a gene: 4. The CDR3, as DNA: TGTGCCATCAGTGGGGGACAGGGAAGCTATGGCTACACCTTC. Translating gives CAISGGQGSYGYTF.

This clone has more than one count but fewer than ten. This chain uses TRBV19 with TRBJ1-5; TRBD1 might be the D (5 bases). This CDR3 contains 14 residues. Trimming took 3 bases from V and 5 from J, leaving 11 bases between them. Germline values: CDR1 LNHDA, CDR2 SQIVND (reference sequence). The CDR3, as DNA: TGTGCCAGTAGTATTTGGGGGAGTGATCAGCCCCAGCATTTT. Protein product: CASSIWGSDQPQHF.

V gene TRBV9 combines with J gene TRBJ2-2; TRBD1 agrees at 12 bases. V gave up 3 bases and J gave up 6 bases; unmatched junction bases: 6. Germline V gene lookup returns CDR1 SGDLS and CDR2 YYNGEE. This CDR3 spans 16 amino acids. The CDR3 DNA is TGTGCCAGCAGCGAGCCGGGACAGGGGGCCGCCGGGGAGCTGTTTTTT. It encodes CASSEPGQGAAGELFF. Variable domain in full (rest from reference TRBV9 and TRBJ2-2): DSGVTQTPKHLITATGQRVTLRCSPRSGDLSVYWYQQSLDQGLQFLIQYYNGEERAKGNILERFSAQQFPDLHSELNLSSLELGDSALYFCASSEPGQGAAGELFFGEGSRLTVL.

The chain uses TRBV5-8 and TRBJ2-3; D gene unclear. With 7 bases removed from V and 2 bases from J, the gap between germline ends came to 5 bases. Germline V gene lookup returns CDR1 SGHTS and CDR2 YDEGEE. The CDR3 length is 11 residues. Here the CDR3 DNA reads TGTGCCAGCGAACCCACAGATACGCAGTATTTT. As protein: CASEPTDTQYF.

This rearrangement joins TRBV7-2 to TRBJ2-1; D not resolved. The CDR3 length is 17 residues. Trimming left V 2 bases short and J 0 bases short, with 14 bases between. Germline-derived CDR1 and CDR2 are SGHTA and FQGNSA. The CDR3, as DNA: TGTGCCAGCAGCTTAACCCACCTGACGGCCTCCTACAATGAGCAGTTCTTC. Amino acids: CASSLTHLTASYNEQFF.

The genes are TRBV27 and TRBJ1-2; maybe TRBD1 (5 bases). Trimming removed 6 bases from V and 7 bases from J, with 18 bases in between. This CDR3 has 14 amino acids. The germline V gene has CDR1 MNHEY and CDR2 SMNVEV (reference sequence). This CDR3 reads CASSENRGFGGYTF. The CDR3 region has the DNA TGTGCCAGCAGCGAAAACCGGGGGTTCGGTGGCTACACCTTC.

The sample holds one count of this clone. The genes are TRBV14 and TRBJ2-7; tentative D call: TRBD2 (6 bases). Germline CDR1 reads SGHDN; CDR2 reads FVKESK. V lost 4 bases, J lost 1 base, and 20 bases lay in between. The CDR3 has 17 residues. The DNA for the CDR3 is TGTGCCAGCAGCCCCCCAACTAGCACCCTTGGGTCCTACGAGCAGTACTTC. Its protein is CASSPPTSTLGSYEQYF.